This TCR beta chain was found in a study of T-cell reconstitution after alpha-beta-depleted transplantation in children (dated by TCRdb to the mid-2010s). As for the study more broadly: T-cell immune reconstitution after TCRalphabeta/CD19-depleted allogeneic hematopoietic cell transplantation in children was quantitatively tracked in the study by means of TCR repertoire profiling. Study-wide conclusions, independent of this receptor: In some patients, the high TCRbeta diversity seen at day 60 was put down to recipient T cells and intrathymic progenitors that had survived conditioning. About two months after transplant, the apparently early recovery of alphabetaT-cell counts reportedly depended on just several hundred clones that had expanded rapidly and came from non-depleted graft cells. Over the following months the frequencies of hyperexpanded clones went down, and after one year T-cell counts and TCRbeta diversity were mostly credited to newly produced T cells.

Receptor libraries were prepared by PCR. Instrument used: Illumina HiSeq 2500. TCR libraries were prepared with molecular barcoding, using unique molecular identifiers to normalize TCRbeta repertoire quantification. In TCRdb, the public reads were trimmed at Q25 with fastp and aligned with MiXCR, with productive beta chains retained. For every CDR3 protein sequence, its rows merge into one entry that carries the most common genes and DNA. Present in this sample are about 580,000 distinct CDR3 sequences, 20% to 25% of which were seen just once. 12% to 15% of the sample comes from the top ten. This sample's treatment or condition label indicates: allogeneic hematopoietic cell transplantation with graft depleted of TCRalphabeta T cells and CD19 B cells. TCRalphabeta/CD19-depleted allogeneic hematopoietic cell grafts were given to the transplant recipients, all of whom were children. This clonotype has only a few counts. There is no known antigen for this receptor. No base qualities exist here, and no much larger clone lies one base off it.

CDR1 and CDR2 were assigned from the germline V gene as LGHNA and YNFKEQ. V is pared back by 1 base and J by 4 bases, with 5 bases lying between the germline termini. Counted from cysteine to phenylalanine, this CDR3 has 13 amino acids. The CDR3 DNA has 39 bases and is translated from base 1. This clonotype was sampled from a boy less than two years old who had a stem cell transplant for acute myeloid leukemia, so the T cells may come from the graft donor. The specimen comprised PBMCs, mostly from graft donor cells, sampled 360 days after TCRalphabeta/CD19-depleted stem cell transplant. The V and J segments used are TRBV4-2 and TRBJ2-1; D gene: possibly TRBD2, on 5 matching bases. The DNA sequence follows: TGTGCCAGCAGCCAAGGGGAGTACAATGAGCAGTTCTTC. Its amino acids are CASSQGEYNEQFF.